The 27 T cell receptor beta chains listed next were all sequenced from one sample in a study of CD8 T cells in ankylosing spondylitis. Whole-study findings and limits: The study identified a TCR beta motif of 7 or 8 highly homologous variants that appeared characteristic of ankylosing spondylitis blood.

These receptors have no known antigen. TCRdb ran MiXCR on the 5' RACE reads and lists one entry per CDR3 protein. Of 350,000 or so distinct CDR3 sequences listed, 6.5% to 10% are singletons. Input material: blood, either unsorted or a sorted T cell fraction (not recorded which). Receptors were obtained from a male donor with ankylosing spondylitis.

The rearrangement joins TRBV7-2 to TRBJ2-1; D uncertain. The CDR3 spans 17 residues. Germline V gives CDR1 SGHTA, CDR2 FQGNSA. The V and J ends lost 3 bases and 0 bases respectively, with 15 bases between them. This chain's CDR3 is CASSLGPLSSSYNEQFF. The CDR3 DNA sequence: TGTGCCAGCAGCTTGGGCCCCCTTTCCAGCTCCTACAATGAGCAGTTCTTC.

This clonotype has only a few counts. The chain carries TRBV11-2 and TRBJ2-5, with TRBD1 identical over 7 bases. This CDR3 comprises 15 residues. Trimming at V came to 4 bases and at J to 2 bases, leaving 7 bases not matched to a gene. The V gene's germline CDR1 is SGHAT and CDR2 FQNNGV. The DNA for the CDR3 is TGTGCCAGCAGCTCACCGGGACAGCAACAAGAGACCCAGTACTTC. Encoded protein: CASSSPGQQQETQYF.

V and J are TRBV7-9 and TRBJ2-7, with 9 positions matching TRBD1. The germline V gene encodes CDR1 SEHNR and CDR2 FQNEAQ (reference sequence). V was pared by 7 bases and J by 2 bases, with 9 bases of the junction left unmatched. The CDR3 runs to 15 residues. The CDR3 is CASTHSGTGPYEQYF. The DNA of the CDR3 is TGTGCCAGCACCCACTCCGGGACAGGGCCCTACGAGCAGTACTTC.

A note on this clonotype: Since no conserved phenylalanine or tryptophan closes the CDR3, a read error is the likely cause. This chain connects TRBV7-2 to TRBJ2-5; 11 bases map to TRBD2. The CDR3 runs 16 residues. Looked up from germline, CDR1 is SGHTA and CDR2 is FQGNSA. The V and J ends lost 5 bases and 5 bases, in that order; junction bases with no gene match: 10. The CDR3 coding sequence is TGTGCCAGCAGCCATCGGACTAGCGGGCCCCGGGAGACCCAGTACTCC. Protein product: CASSHRTSGPRETQYS.

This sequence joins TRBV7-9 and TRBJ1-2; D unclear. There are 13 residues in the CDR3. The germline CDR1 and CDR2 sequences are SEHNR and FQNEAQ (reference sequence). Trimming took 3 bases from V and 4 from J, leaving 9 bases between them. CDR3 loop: CASSFAQSYGYTF. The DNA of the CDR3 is TGTGCCAGCAGCTTTGCGCAGAGCTATGGCTACACCTTC.

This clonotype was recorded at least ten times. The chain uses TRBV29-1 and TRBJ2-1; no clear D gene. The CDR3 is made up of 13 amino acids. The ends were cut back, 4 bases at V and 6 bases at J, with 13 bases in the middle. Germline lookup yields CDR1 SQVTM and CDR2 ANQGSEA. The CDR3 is CSVVQRPSNEQFF. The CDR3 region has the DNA TGCAGCGTTGTGCAGAGACCCAGCAATGAGCAGTTCTTC.

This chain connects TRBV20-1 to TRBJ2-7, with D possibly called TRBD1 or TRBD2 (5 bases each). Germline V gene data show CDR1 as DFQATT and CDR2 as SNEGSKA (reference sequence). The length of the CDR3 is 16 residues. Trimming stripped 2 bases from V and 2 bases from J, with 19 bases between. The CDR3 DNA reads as TGCAGTGCTAGACCTTGGGACGGTCCGGTGGCCTACGAGCAGTACTTC. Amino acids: CSARPWDGPVAYEQYF.

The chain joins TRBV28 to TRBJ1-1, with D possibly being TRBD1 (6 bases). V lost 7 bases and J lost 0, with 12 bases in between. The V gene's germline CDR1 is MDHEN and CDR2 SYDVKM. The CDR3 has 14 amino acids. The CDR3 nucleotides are TGTGCCAGCAAGGGACACCCTATGAACACTGAAGCTTTCTTT. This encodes CASKGHPMNTEAFF.

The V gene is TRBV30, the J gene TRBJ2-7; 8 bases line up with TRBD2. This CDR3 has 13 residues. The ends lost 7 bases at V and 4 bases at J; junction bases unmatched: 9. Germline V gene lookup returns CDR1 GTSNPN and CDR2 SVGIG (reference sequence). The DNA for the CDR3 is TGTGCCTCCGATAGCGGGGAGGGGTACGAGCAGTACTTC. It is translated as CASDSGEGYEQYF.

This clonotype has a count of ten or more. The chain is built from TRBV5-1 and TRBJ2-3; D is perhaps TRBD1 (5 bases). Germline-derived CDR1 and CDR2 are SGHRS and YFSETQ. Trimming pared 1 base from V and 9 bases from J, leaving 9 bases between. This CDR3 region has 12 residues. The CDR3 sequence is CASSLQGWTQYF. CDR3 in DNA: TGCGCCAGCAGCTTGCAGGGTTGGACGCAGTATTTT. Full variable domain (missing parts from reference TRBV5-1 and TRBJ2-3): KAGVTQTPRYLIKTRGQQVTLSCSPISGHRSVSWYQQTPGQGLQFLFEYFSETQRNKGNFPGRFSGRQFSNSRSEMNVSTLELGDSALYLCASSLQGWTQYFGPGTRLTVL.

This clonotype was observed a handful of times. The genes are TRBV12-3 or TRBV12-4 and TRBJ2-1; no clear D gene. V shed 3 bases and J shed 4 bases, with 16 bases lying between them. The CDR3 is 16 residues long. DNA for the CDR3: TGTGCCAGCAGTTTTTCCCTAGGCGGTTTTTACAATGAGCAGTTCTTC. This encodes CASSFSLGGFYNEQFF.

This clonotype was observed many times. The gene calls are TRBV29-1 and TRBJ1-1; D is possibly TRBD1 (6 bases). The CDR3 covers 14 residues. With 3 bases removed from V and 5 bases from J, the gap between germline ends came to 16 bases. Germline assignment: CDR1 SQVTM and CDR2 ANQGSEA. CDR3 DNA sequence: TGCAGCGTTGAGAAGGGGGGCGGTGGGACTGAAGCTTTCTTT. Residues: CSVEKGGGGTEAFF.

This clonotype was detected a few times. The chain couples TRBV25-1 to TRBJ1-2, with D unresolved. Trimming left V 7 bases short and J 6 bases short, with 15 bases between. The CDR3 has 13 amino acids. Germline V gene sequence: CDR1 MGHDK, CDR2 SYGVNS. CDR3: CASTDGSPHGYTF. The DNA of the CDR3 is TGTGCCAGCACCGATGGGTCTCCGCATGGCTACACCTTC.

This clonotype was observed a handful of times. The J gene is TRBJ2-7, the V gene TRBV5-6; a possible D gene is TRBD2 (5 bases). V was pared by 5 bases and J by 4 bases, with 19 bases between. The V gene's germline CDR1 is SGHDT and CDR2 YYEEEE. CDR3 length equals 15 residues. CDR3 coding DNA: TGTGCCAGCAGAATAATCGGGGTCGGGGAGTACGAGCAGTACTTC. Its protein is CASRIIGVGEYEQYF.

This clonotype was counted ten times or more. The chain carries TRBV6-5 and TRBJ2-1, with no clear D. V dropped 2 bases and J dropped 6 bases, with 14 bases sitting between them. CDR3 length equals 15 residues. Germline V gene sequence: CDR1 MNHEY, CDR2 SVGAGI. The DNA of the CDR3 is TGTGCCAGCAGTTACGTCCCGCTCAGAACCAATGAGCAGTTCTTC. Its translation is CASSYVPLRTNEQFF.

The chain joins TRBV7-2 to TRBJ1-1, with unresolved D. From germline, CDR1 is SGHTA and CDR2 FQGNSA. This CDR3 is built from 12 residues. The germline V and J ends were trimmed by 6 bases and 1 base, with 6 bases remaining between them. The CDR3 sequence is CASRAPNTEAFF. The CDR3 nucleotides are TGTGCCAGCAGAGCGCCGAACACTGAAGCTTTCTTT.

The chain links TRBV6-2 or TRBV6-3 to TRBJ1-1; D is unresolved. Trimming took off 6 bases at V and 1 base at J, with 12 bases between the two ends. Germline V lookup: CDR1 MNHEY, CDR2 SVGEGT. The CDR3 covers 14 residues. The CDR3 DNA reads TGTGCCAGCAGCCAATCAAGAGAGAACACTGAAGCTTTCTTT. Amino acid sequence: CASSQSRENTEAFF.

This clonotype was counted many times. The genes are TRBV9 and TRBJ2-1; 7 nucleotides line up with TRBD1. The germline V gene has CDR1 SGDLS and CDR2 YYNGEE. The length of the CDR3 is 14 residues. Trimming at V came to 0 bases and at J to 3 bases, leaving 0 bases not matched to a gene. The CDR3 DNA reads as TGTGCCAGCAGCGTAGGGGACAGCTACAATGAGCAGTTCTTC. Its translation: CASSVGDSYNEQFF.

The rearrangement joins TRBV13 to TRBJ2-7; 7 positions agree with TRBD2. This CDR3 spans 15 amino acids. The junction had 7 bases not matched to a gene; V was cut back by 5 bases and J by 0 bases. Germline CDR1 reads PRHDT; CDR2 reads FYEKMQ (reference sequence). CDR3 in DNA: TGTGCCAGCAGCGGGCCGTGGGAGGGCTCCTACGAGCAGTACTTC. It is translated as CASSGPWEGSYEQYF.

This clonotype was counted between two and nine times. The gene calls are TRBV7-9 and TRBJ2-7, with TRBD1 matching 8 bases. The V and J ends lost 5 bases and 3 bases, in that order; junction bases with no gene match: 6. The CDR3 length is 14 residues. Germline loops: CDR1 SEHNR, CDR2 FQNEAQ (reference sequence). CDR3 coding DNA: TGTGCCAGCAGCCAAGGACAGGGCGGCTACGAGCAGTACTTC. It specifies CASSQGQGGYEQYF.

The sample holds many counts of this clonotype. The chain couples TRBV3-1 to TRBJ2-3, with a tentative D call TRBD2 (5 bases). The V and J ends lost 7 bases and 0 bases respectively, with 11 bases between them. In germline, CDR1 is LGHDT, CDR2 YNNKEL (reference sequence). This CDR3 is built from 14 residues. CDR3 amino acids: CASKVGGSTDTQYF. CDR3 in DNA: TGTGCCAGCAAGGTTGGCGGGAGCACAGATACGCAGTATTTT.

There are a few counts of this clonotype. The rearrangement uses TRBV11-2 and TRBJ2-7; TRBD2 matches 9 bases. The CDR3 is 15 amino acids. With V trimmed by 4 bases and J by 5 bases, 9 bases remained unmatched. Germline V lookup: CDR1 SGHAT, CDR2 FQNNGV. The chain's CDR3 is CASSSISGRTHEQYF. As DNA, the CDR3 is TGTGCCAGCAGCTCAATTAGCGGGAGAACCCACGAGCAGTACTTC.

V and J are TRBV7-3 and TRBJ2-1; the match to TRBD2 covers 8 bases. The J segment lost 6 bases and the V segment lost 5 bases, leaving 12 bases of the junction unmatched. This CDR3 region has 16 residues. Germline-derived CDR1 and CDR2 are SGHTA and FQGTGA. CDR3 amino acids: CASSPRGREGRNEQFF. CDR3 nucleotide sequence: TGTGCCAGCAGCCCCCGGGGACGGGAGGGACGCAATGAGCAGTTCTTC.

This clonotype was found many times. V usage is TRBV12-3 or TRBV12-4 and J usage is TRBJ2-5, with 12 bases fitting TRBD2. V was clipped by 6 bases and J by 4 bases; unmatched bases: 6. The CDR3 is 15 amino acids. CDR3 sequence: CASRPSGRAAETQYF. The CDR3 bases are TGTGCCAGCAGGCCTAGCGGGAGGGCCGCAGAGACCCAGTACTTC.

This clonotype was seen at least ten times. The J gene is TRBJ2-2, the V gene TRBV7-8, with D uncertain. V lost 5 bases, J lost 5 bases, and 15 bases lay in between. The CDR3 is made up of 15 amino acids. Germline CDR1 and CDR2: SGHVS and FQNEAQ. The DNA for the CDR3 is TGTGCCAGCAGCAGCCACTGGCGCCTTACCGGGGAGCTGTTTTTT. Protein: CASSSHWRLTGELFF. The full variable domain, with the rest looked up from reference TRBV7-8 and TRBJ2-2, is GAGVSQSPRYKVAKRGQDVALRCDPISGHVSLFWYQQALGQGPEFLTYFQNEAQLDKSGLPSDRFFAERPEGSVSTLKIQRTQQEDSAVYLCASSSHWRLTGELFFGEGSRLTVL.

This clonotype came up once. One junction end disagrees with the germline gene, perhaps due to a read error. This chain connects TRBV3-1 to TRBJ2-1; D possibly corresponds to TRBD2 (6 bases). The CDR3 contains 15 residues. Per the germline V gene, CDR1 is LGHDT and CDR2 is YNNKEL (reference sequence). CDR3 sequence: CASRQGTHSYNEQFF. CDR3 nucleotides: TGTGCCAGCAGACAAGGGACTCACTCCTACAATGAGCAGTTCTTC.

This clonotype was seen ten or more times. CDR3 protein: CASSERLAGAGDTQYF. As DNA, the CDR3 is TGTGCCAGCAGTGAGCGACTAGCGGGAGCGGGAGATACGCAGTATTTT. The chain recombines TRBV2 with TRBJ2-3, with 12 bases lining up with TRBD2. CDR1 is SNHLY, CDR2 FYNNEI, per germline. This CDR3 region has 16 residues. V trimming: 3 bases; J trimming: 5 bases; junction bases outside the gene matches: 6.